The 28 T cell receptor beta chains reported below all come from one sample, sequenced in a study of T-cell memory formation after mild COVID-19. One entry per CDR3 protein, called by TCRdb with MiXCR from the 5' RACE reads. Of some 280,000 distinct CDR3 sequences in the sample, around 16% are singletons; the top ten hold roughly 24%. Sequences were obtained from PBMCs or a T cell subset sorted from them (not recorded which). The receptors originated from a man between 18 and 35 years old who had mild COVID-19 (a few samples of this study predate the infection). Cell type and time point are not known.

The table lists this clonotype with many counts. The rearrangement uses TRBV6-2 or TRBV6-3 and TRBJ2-1; maybe TRBD2 (6 bases). The CDR3 consists of 15 residues. Trimming left V 2 bases short and J 3 bases short, with 11 bases between. In germline, CDR1 is MNHEY, CDR2 SVGEGT. The CDR3 loop reads CASSYGTPLYNEQFF. The DNA of the CDR3 is TGTGCCAGCAGTTACGGGACTCCCCTCTACAATGAGCAGTTCTTC.

The V gene is TRBV9, the J gene TRBJ1-1; the D gene is possibly TRBD1 (5 bases). In germline, CDR1 is SGDLS, CDR2 YYNGEE. The CDR3 has 16 residues. The V end lost 3 bases, the J end lost 0 bases, and 15 bases lay between the germline ends. The CDR3 protein is CASSAWGRVMNTEAFF. In DNA, the CDR3 is TGTGCCAGCAGCGCGTGGGGGAGGGTTATGAACACTGAAGCTTTCTTT.

This clonotype was recorded at least ten times. This sequence joins TRBV4-3 and TRBJ2-1; the match to TRBD2 covers 8 bases. J was trimmed by 4 bases and V by 0 bases; bases with no gene match: 5. The CDR3 extends over 16 amino acids. Germline CDR1 and CDR2: LGHNA and YSLEER. DNA for the CDR3: TGCGCCAGCAGCCAAGATACGGGGGGGTCTTACAATGAGCAGTTCTTC. Translated, it gives CASSQDTGGSYNEQFF.

This chain links TRBV18 with TRBJ2-7, with D tentatively TRBD1 (6 bases). Trimming took off 5 bases at V and 2 bases at J, with 10 bases between the two ends. This CDR3 comprises 13 residues. Per the germline V gene, CDR1 is KGHSH and CDR2 is LQKENI. CDR3 amino acids: CASSTGKPYEQYV. The CDR3 bases are TGTGCCAGCTCAACAGGGAAACCCTACGAGCAGTACGTC.

J is TRBJ2-7 and V is TRBV20-1, with D unresolved. Trimming shortened V by 2 bases and J by 4 bases, and 12 bases separated the two germline ends. The CDR3 runs to 13 residues. In germline, CDR1 is DFQATT, CDR2 SNEGSKA (reference sequence). This chain's CDR3 is CSARNGALYEQYF. CDR3 bases: TGCAGTGCTAGAAACGGAGCTCTGTACGAGCAGTACTTC.

In its sample, this clonotype was seen a few times. This chain links TRBV10-3 with TRBJ2-7; TRBD2 agrees at 8 bases. The CDR3 runs to 14 residues. Germline lookup yields CDR1 ENHRY and CDR2 SYGVKD. V shed 6 bases and J 0 bases; nucleotides not matched to a gene: 4. CDR3 sequence reads: CAISPGTSSYEQYF. The CDR3 coding sequence is TGTGCCATCAGCCCCGGGACTAGCTCCTACGAGCAGTACTTC.

A few counts support this clonotype. The V gene is TRBV20-1, the J gene TRBJ1-5, with D unclear. The germline V and J ends were trimmed by 4 bases and 5 bases, with 9 bases remaining between them. CDR3 length: 12 amino acids. Germline lookup yields CDR1 DFQATT and CDR2 SNEGSKA (reference sequence). CDR3: CSATGSDQPQHF. DNA of the CDR3: TGCAGTGCTACCGGGAGCGATCAGCCCCAGCATTTT.

V gene TRBV4-1 combines with J gene TRBJ1-4; 7 bases fit TRBD1. CDR3 size: 15 residues. Per germline, CDR1 MGHRA and CDR2 YSYEKL. V lost 4 bases and J lost 6; bases outside the gene matches: 8. The DNA for the CDR3 is TGCGCCAGCAGCCGCCCGGGACAGAACTATGAAAAACTGTTTTTT. As protein: CASSRPGQNYEKLFF.

The rearrangement uses TRBV12-3 or TRBV12-4 and TRBJ2-3, with D unclear. V lost 7 bases and J 4 bases, leaving 12 bases between the germline ends. The CDR3 length is 13 residues. The CDR3 reads CASTYRFPDTQYF. CDR3 sequence (DNA): TGTGCCAGCACCTACCGTTTCCCAGATACGCAGTATTTT.

CDR3 coding DNA: TGTGCCAGCAGTCTACTCGGGACAGTCTATGGCTACACCTTC. This gives the protein CASSLLGTVYGYTF. The chain links TRBV12-3 or TRBV12-4 to TRBJ1-2; 7 bases agree with TRBD1. V lost 5 bases, J lost 4 bases, and 7 bases stayed unmatched. The CDR3 is made up of 14 amino acids.

The V gene is TRBV9, the J gene TRBJ1-2, with 9 positions matching TRBD1. Germline CDR1 is SGDLS and CDR2 is YYNGEE. The V gene end was trimmed by 4 bases and the J gene end by 4 bases; junction bases not matched to a gene: 11. The CDR3 contains 16 residues. CDR3 residues: CASSSRPTTGGYGYTF. The CDR3 nucleotides are TGTGCCAGCAGCAGCCGACCGACGACAGGGGGCTATGGCTACACCTTC.

A few counts support this clonotype. The CDR3 DNA reads TGTGCCAGCAGACTAGCGGATACGCAGTATTTT. Its protein is CASRLADTQYF. The chain couples TRBV12-3 or TRBV12-4 to TRBJ2-3; 7 nucleotides agree with TRBD2. V shed 6 bases, J shed 6 bases, and the junction held 0 bases outside the gene matches. The CDR3 length is 11 residues.

In its sample, this clonotype was seen many times. The gene calls are TRBV6-2 or TRBV6-3 and TRBJ1-2; weak D call: TRBD1 (6 bases). V dropped 6 bases and J dropped 4 bases, with 21 bases sitting between them. CDR3 length equals 16 residues. Germline V gene lookup returns CDR1 MNHEY and CDR2 SVGEGT. Written as DNA, the CDR3 is TGTGCCAGCAGCCAAGACGGGACAACGGGCTTCTATGGCTACACCTTC. The encoded protein is CASSQDGTTGFYGYTF.

This clonotype was counted a few times. This chain joins TRBV6-2 or TRBV6-3 and TRBJ2-5; 9 bases match TRBD2. The CDR3 has 14 amino acids. V lost 10 bases to trimming and J lost 2 bases; unmatched junction nucleotides: 8. Germline V lookup: CDR1 MNHEY, CDR2 SVGEGT. The chain's CDR3 is CAIRQRGAQETQYF. DNA of the CDR3: TGTGCCATCCGTCAGCGGGGGGCACAAGAGACCCAGTACTTC.

Details on this clonotype: The junction and the germline gene differ at one end; a read error may be behind it. The chain recombines TRBV29-1 with TRBJ2-7, with 7 bases matching TRBD1. The germline V gene encodes CDR1 SQVTM and CDR2 ANQGSEA. This CDR3 is 12 amino acids long. The CDR3 spells CSVGGGSDEQYF. CDR3 DNA sequence: TGCAGCGTTGGAGGGGGCTCCGACGAGCAGTACTTC.

V is TRBV20-1 and J is TRBJ2-7; D is possibly TRBD2 (6 bases). The CDR3 has 13 residues. The germline V gene encodes CDR1 DFQATT and CDR2 SNEGSKA (reference sequence). Trimming left V 4 bases short and J 3 bases short, with 13 bases between. CDR3 DNA sequence: TGCAGTGCTACCTCGACTAGTTTCTACGAGCAGTACTTC. The encoded protein is CSATSTSFYEQYF.

This clonotype was counted between two and nine times. The chain has TRBV7-2 and TRBJ2-1, with TRBD2 matching over 12 bases. Germline CDR1 and CDR2: SGHTA and FQGNSA. The CDR3 consists of 17 residues. Trimming at V came to 1 base and at J to 7 bases, leaving 8 bases not matched to a gene. The CDR3 sequence: CASSLGRRGLAGNEQFF. CDR3 sequence (DNA): TGTGCCAGCAGCTTAGGGCGAAGAGGACTAGCGGGGAATGAGCAGTTCTTC.

This clonotype has only a few counts. J is TRBJ2-7 and V is TRBV20-1, with TRBD2 as a possible D gene (6 bases). Trimming left V 3 bases short and J 0 bases short, with 15 bases between. Germline V gene sequence: CDR1 DFQATT, CDR2 SNEGSKA (reference sequence). The CDR3 totals 15 residues. The CDR3 reads CSASPGTASSYEQYV. CDR3 coding DNA: TGCAGTGCTAGCCCCGGGACTGCTAGCTCCTACGAGCAGTACGTC.

This rearrangement joins TRBV3-1 to TRBJ2-1; possibly TRBD1 for D (5 bases). The CDR3 extends over 14 amino acids. Germline CDR1 LGHDT, CDR2 YNNKEL (reference sequence). Trimming took 7 bases from V and 0 from J, leaving 10 bases between them. CDR3 region: CASKAGSSYNEQFF. Written as DNA, the CDR3 is TGTGCCAGCAAGGCAGGGTCCTCCTACAATGAGCAGTTCTTC.

This clonotype was seen at least ten times. The genes are TRBV11-2 and TRBJ1-1, with D uncertain. The germline V gene has CDR1 SGHAT and CDR2 FQNNGV. The V end was cut by 1 base, the J end by 5 bases, with 8 bases between. CDR3 length equals 13 residues. CDR3 DNA: TGTGCCAGCAGCTTAGGGGGTTTGACTGAAGCTTTCTTT. It translates to CASSLGGLTEAFF.

V usage is TRBV19 and J usage is TRBJ2-2; D remains ambiguous. The CDR3 consists of 17 residues. Germline lookup yields CDR1 LNHDA and CDR2 SQIVND (reference sequence). Trimming pared 0 bases from V and 6 bases from J, leaving 17 bases between. The CDR3 loop is CASSIDGSSRGAGELFF. The CDR3 nucleotides are TGTGCCAGTAGTATAGATGGATCCTCAAGAGGAGCCGGGGAGCTGTTTTTT.

This CDR3 is CASSTQGADYGYTF. DNA for the CDR3: TGTGCCAGCAGTACACAGGGGGCTGACTATGGCTACACCTTC. The chain has TRBV6-5 and TRBJ1-2, with TRBD1 matching over 9 bases. V shed 5 bases and J 3 bases; nucleotides not matched to a gene: 4. CDR3 size: 14 residues. Germline assignment: CDR1 MNHEY and CDR2 SVGAGI.

A few counts support this clonotype. The chain combines TRBV24-1 with TRBJ2-4; weak D call: TRBD2 (5 bases). The CDR3 extends over 13 amino acids. The V gene lost 8 bases and the J gene lost 8 bases, with 15 bases spanning the gap. Germline CDR1 and CDR2: KGHDR and SFDVKD. CDR3 amino acids: CATNREGIDIQYF. CDR3 in DNA: TGTGCCACCAACCGCGAGGGAATAGACATTCAGTACTTC.

The rearrangement uses TRBV6-2 or TRBV6-3 and TRBJ2-7; 7 bases are a match to TRBD1. V was clipped by 6 bases and J by 6 bases; unmatched bases: 5. CDR1 MNHEY and CDR2 SVGEGT come from the germline V gene. The CDR3 extends over 12 amino acids. The CDR3 spells CASSQTGFEQYV. The CDR3 DNA reads TGTGCCAGCAGCCAGACAGGGTTCGAGCAGTACGTC.

This clonotype showed up just a few times. This sequence joins TRBV20-1 and TRBJ2-3; TRBD2 aligns across 8 bases. Per the germline V gene, CDR1 is DFQATT and CDR2 is SNEGSKA (reference sequence). V dropped 5 bases and J dropped 2; count of bases not matched to a gene: 9. There are 15 residues in the CDR3. CDR3 in amino acids: CSASPGGSYTDTQYF. Here the CDR3 DNA reads TGCAGTGCTTCCCCGGGGGGGTCCTACACAGATACGCAGTATTTT.

This chain uses TRBV20-1 with TRBJ1-2; no clear D. This CDR3 is built from 13 residues. Trimming stripped 6 bases from V and 4 bases from J, with 15 bases between. Germline values: CDR1 DFQATT, CDR2 SNEGSKA (reference sequence). The CDR3 loop reads CSAADPWSYGYTF. In nucleotides, the CDR3 is TGCAGTGCCGCCGATCCCTGGAGCTATGGCTACACCTTC.

This rearrangement joins TRBV5-8 to TRBJ2-3; D uncertain. The CDR3 covers 13 residues. V dropped 1 base and J dropped 6 bases, with 9 bases sitting between them. Per the germline V gene, CDR1 is SGHTS and CDR2 is YDEGEE. CDR3 DNA: TGTGCCAGCAGCTTGTCCGGTTTTGATACGCAGTATTTT. Protein: CASSLSGFDTQYF.

The rearrangement joins TRBV9 to TRBJ1-4; possibly TRBD1 for D (6 bases). This CDR3 comprises 14 residues. V was clipped by 0 bases and J by 7 bases, with 10 bases between them. Germline CDR1 and CDR2: SGDLS and YYNGEE. CDR3 coding DNA: TGTGCCAGCAGCGTAGGCCAGGGGTTTGAAAAACTGTTTTTT. It encodes CASSVGQGFEKLFF.